These T cell receptor beta chains were read from a single sample in a study of cytomegalovirus exposure and HLA in healthy donors. Data came from immunoSEQ multiplex PCR; TCRdb stores just in-frame clones and leaves some out. The sample lists about 180,000 clones, about 80% occurring once. Sequenced material: PBMCs. These receptors came from a man in his forties in good health and CMV-seronegative. Both conserved end residues are part of each CDR3. Each record gives: clone size, V gene, J gene, D gene, CDR3 protein, CDR3 DNA. A D gene is named only where the DNA matches it firmly. The size of a clone is reported for some rows only, either as once, few or many, or as a class for expanded clones.

abundance: .; v_gene: TRBV29-1; j_gene: TRBJ1-5; d_gene: TRBD1; CDR3aa: CSVGTGVGQPQHF; CDR3nt: TGCAGCGTTGGGACAGGGGTGGGTCAGCCCCAGCATTTT
abundance: .; v_gene: TRBV28; j_gene: TRBJ2-1; d_gene: .; CDR3aa: CASSPLYNEQFF; CDR3nt: TGTGCCAGCAGCCCCCTATACAATGAGCAGTTCTTC
abundance: .; v_gene: TRBV11-2; j_gene: TRBJ2-7; d_gene: .; CDR3aa: CASTLDTYHYEQYF; CDR3nt: TGTGCCAGCACCCTGGACACCTACCACTACGAGCAGTACTTC
abundance: once; v_gene: TRBV7-2; j_gene: TRBJ1-5; d_gene: .; CDR3aa: CASSLYPTADSNQPQHF; CDR3nt: TGTGCCAGCAGCTTATACCCAACGGCGGATAGCAATCAGCCCCAGCATTTT
abundance: .; v_gene: TRBV2; j_gene: TRBJ2-4; d_gene: .; CDR3aa: CATRSGGNIQYF; CDR3nt: TGTGCGACCCGAAGCGGAGGAAACATTCAGTACTTC
abundance: .; v_gene: TRBV7-8; j_gene: TRBJ2-7; d_gene: TRBD1; CDR3aa: CASSFLTGGSYEQYF; CDR3nt: TGTGCCAGCAGCTTTCTGACAGGGGGCTCCTACGAGCAGTACTTC
abundance: .; v_gene: TRBV19; j_gene: TRBJ2-5; d_gene: TRBD2; CDR3aa: CASSIEARLAGDQETQYF; CDR3nt: TGTGCCAGTAGTATAGAGGCCCGACTAGCGGGAGACCAAGAGACCCAGTACTTC
abundance: few; v_gene: TRBV7-3; j_gene: TRBJ2-1; d_gene: .; CDR3aa: CASSLTYADEQFF; CDR3nt: TGTGCCAGCAGCTTAACGTACGCAGATGAGCAGTTCTTC
abundance: .; v_gene: TRBV18; j_gene: TRBJ2-1; d_gene: .; CDR3aa: CASSPGAGLSYNEQFF; CDR3nt: TGTGCCAGCTCACCAGGGGCAGGTTTATCCTACAATGAGCAGTTCTTC
abundance: .; v_gene: TRBV5-1; j_gene: TRBJ2-4; d_gene: TRBD1; CDR3aa: CASSYQGAENVQYF; CDR3nt: TGCGCCAGCAGCTACCAGGGGGCGGAAAACGTTCAGTACTTC
abundance: few; v_gene: TRBV13; j_gene: TRBJ1-3; d_gene: .; CDR3aa: CASSSSLWRGAGNTIYF; CDR3nt: TGTGCCAGCAGCTCCTCCCTTTGGCGGGGCGCTGGAAACACCATATATTTT
abundance: .; v_gene: TRBV9; j_gene: TRBJ2-3; d_gene: .; CDR3aa: CASSPQTGTDTQYF; CDR3nt: TGTGCCAGCAGCCCGCAGACTGGCACAGATACGCAGTATTTT
abundance: once; v_gene: TRBV5-6; j_gene: TRBJ1-2; d_gene: .; CDR3aa: CASSLGPWRGYTF; CDR3nt: TGTGCCAGCAGCTTGGGACCCTGGCGGGGCTACACCTTC
abundance: .; v_gene: TRBV6-5; j_gene: TRBJ2-1; d_gene: .; CDR3aa: CASSYLNEQFF; CDR3nt: TGTGCCAGCAGTTATTTAAATGAGCAGTTCTTC
abundance: .; v_gene: TRBV2; j_gene: TRBJ1-5; d_gene: .; CDR3aa: CASSVGGYGNQPQHF; CDR3nt: TGTGCCAGCAGCGTGGGGGGTTATGGCAATCAGCCCCAGCATTTT
abundance: few; v_gene: TRBV18; j_gene: TRBJ1-2; d_gene: .; CDR3aa: CASSPDRNYGYTF; CDR3nt: TGTGCCAGCTCACCAGACAGAAACTATGGCTACACCTTC
abundance: .; v_gene: TRBV2; j_gene: TRBJ1-1; d_gene: .; CDR3aa: CATVRDTYTEAFF; CDR3nt: TGTGCCACCGTACGGGACACGTACACTGAAGCTTTCTTT
abundance: .; v_gene: TRBV27; j_gene: TRBJ1-2; d_gene: TRBD1; CDR3aa: CASSPRDRVGYGYTF; CDR3nt: TGTGCCAGCAGTCCTCGGGACAGGGTCGGATATGGCTACACCTTC
abundance: .; v_gene: TRBV6-1; j_gene: TRBJ2-1; d_gene: TRBD2; CDR3aa: CASSVRTLAGPYNEQFF; CDR3nt: TGTGCCAGCAGTGTACGGACTCTAGCGGGGCCCTACAATGAGCAGTTCTTC
abundance: .; v_gene: TRBV20-1; j_gene: TRBJ2-1; d_gene: .; CDR3aa: CSDRVGNEQFF; CDR3nt: TGCAGTGACAGGGTCGGGAATGAGCAGTTCTTC
abundance: .; v_gene: TRBV7-3; j_gene: TRBJ2-6; d_gene: .; CDR3aa: CASSLIRGSGANVLTF; CDR3nt: TGTGCCAGCAGCTTAATAAGGGGCTCTGGAGCCAACGTCCTGACTTTC